This T cell receptor beta chain stems from a study of spatial heterogeneity in lung cancer (dated by TCRdb to the late 2010s). About the full investigation: Beta-chain transcripts were consistently detected in greater numbers than alpha-chain transcripts, which likely reflects a higher abundance of beta-chain transcripts. A strong correlation was found between TCR transcript counts in tumor regions and a T cell transcriptional module score from matched bulk RNA-seq. In the raw uncorrected reads, each unique combination of TCR and UMI appeared on average more than ten times. In non-small cell lung cancer, the study made a quantitative comparison of TCR alpha and beta repertoires among multiple tumor regions, matched nontumor lung and blood. The study linked features of the TCR repertoire to counts of nonsynonymous mutations, which were determined by whole-exome sequencing of tumor tissue. Both alpha and beta chains were TCR-sequenced in roughly 200 tumor regions, fewer than 80 matched nontumor lung samples and around 50 PBMC samples obtained at surgery.

Counted from cysteine to phenylalanine, this CDR3 has 15 amino acids. The kept DNA is CDR3 alone, 45 bases in frame from the first base. CDR1 and CDR2 are drawn from the germline V gene (reference sequence): GTSNPN, SVGIG. Here V drops 1 base and J drops 9 bases, and the junction holds 5 bases not matched to any gene. General findings and caveats noted by the study authors: Counts of ubiquitous and regional expanded TCRs were found to correlate with counts of ubiquitous and regional nonsynonymous mutations, respectively. TCR-seq coverage of tumor T cells was estimated at only about 7% for alpha chains and approximately 12% for beta chains. Additional single-cell paired TCR alpha and beta sequencing was considered necessary to confirm, at a functional level, the hypothesis that regional TCRs recognize regional mutations. The tumor nonsynonymous mutation count correlated with the number of expanded alpha and beta TCRs within the tumor.

Library preparation used 5' RACE. The sample was run on a NextSeq 500. In the TCR library protocol, a unique molecular identifier was attached to each TCR cDNA molecule so that PCR and sequencing errors could be corrected. Per the original workflow: TCR identification, UMI-based error correction and CDR3 extraction were performed with Decombinator tools. Expanded TCRs were defined as those above a frequency of 2 per 1,000, corresponding to the top 1% of the tumor frequency distribution. Expanded tumor TCRs were classed as regional if statistically deemed absent (corrected P<0.05) from at least one tumor region, otherwise ubiquitous. Rényi diversity was computed with the R vegan package after subsampling each repertoire 100 times to 5,000 TCRs. CDR3 similarity networks were constructed using string-kernel similarity of amino acid triplets, with links drawn between CDR3s whose pairwise similarity was above 0.82. TCRdb reprocessed the public reads (quality trimming at Q25 with fastp, clone calling with MiXCR) and kept in-frame beta chains. Each record represents a unique CDR3 protein, reported with the most common genes and DNA among its rows. V and J calls and clone size were set by TCRdb, not the authors. A total of about 11,000 distinct CDR3 sequences appear in this sample, about 5% of them only once. 12% of the sample is taken by the ten largest.

By its share of the sample, this clonotype is medium-sized (0.01 to 0.1%). Its antigen specificity is not known. No quality values exist for individual bases; no much larger clone is one base distant. This sample's time point label indicates: sample taken at primary tumor resection. The donors were 65 to 90 patients from the lung TRACERx cohort who had early-stage, untreated non-small cell lung cancer. Without any cell sorting, TCR sequencing was performed on whole RNA extracted either from tumor and nontumor lung tissue or from cryopreserved PBMC samples. Only patients with enough RNA available from two or more tumor regions were chosen for TCR sequencing. Before selection, tumor and adjacent nontumor lung specimens were reviewed by a lung pathologist.

Material: lung tumor tissue, obtained at surgery. The receptor's source is a male donor with early-stage non-small cell lung cancer. The rearrangement combines TRBV30 with TRBJ1-6; 11 bases in between match TRBD1. CDR3 reads: CAWSAPGTGGSPLHF. The DNA sequence reads TGTGCCTGGAGTGCACCCGGGACAGGGGGTTCACCCCTCCACTTT.